The sequence of this T cell receptor (beta chain) was determined in a study of blood T cell repertoires in COVID-19 (dated by TCRdb to about 2020). For context, the study as a whole: Samples covering the acute and convalescent phases of COVID-19 were provided by collaborators in the United States, Italy and Spain. The prospective study material was composed of cDNA or gDNA derived from T cells, B-cell-depleted T cells, or PBMCs. The dataset comprised deeply sampled blood TCRbeta repertoires from subjects exposed to, actively infected with, or recovered from COVID-19. The repertoires were released in a freely available public database meant as a resource for research on the immune response to SARS-CoV-2. Samples came from the ongoing ImmuneRACE study (first 160 participants) plus 1,254 subjects from 6 global collaborators. A de-identified subject ID, COVID-19 status, age in years and sex were almost always included in the sample metadata. Where available, HLA class I and class II types were obtained from metadata supplied by the sample provider rather than from assay-based typing.

With respect to this clone: Its antigen is unknown. Base qualities were left out, and no much larger clone turns up one base away.

The immunoSEQ Assay, a bias-controlled multiplex PCR, was used to amplify TCRbeta CDR3 regions from genomic DNA. Turning to the authors' computational methods: Within the assay, amplification of reference gene primers was used to estimate how many nucleated cells each sample contained. To quantify the absolute abundance of each unique TCRbeta CDR3 rearrangement, sequence reads were collapsed and filtered. For each sample, productive Simpson clonality was calculated by taking the square root of Simpson's diversity index across productive rearrangements. TCRdb mirrors the immuneACCESS table, restricted to in-frame sequences. Some clones are absent from its copies; in checked studies, under half trace to an unresolved V gene, and the reason for the others is unknown. V and J calls and clone size are those listed in that table; D and trimming were worked out from the DNA. A total of under 300,000 clones appear in this sample, about 88% of them only once. Of the sample, approximately 4.6% is held by the ten largest clones.

A second Seattle source provided samples from volunteer blood donors who had recovered from COVID-19. Collaborating institutions collected whole blood in K2EDTA tubes following their own protocols. For TCRbeta analysis, collaborators shipped samples in one of three forms: frozen whole blood, isolated PBMCs, or DNA extracted from either of those sample types. At the junction V is shortened by 0 bases and J by 4 bases, with 10 bases in between. Per the germline V gene, SGDLS is the CDR1 and YYNGEE is the CDR2. Including the terminal cysteine and phenylalanine, the CDR3 comprises 14 residues. Only CDR3 DNA remains: 42 bases, in frame from the first base. What the research found in general, with its limitations: The quantity of clinical and demographic metadata differed by source and by participant and was supplied without curation.

In this chain, TRBV9 is recombined with TRBJ1-1, with the D gene not confidently named. The sequence derives from a woman aged 35 to 49 who had recovered from COVID-19. Sequenced sample: peripheral blood. The nucleotide sequence is given as TGTGCCAGCAGCGTAGCCTGGCGGGGCACTGAAGCTTTCTTT. The translation is CASSVAWRGTEAFF.